One sample yielded the 22 T cell receptor beta chains listed below, sequenced in a study of blood T cell repertoires in COVID-19. TCRdb's table, derived via immunoSEQ multiplex PCR, lists solely in-frame clones and lacks some. Of 40,000 or so clones in the sample, about three quarters were seen once. Sequencing was carried out using peripheral blood. Receptors were obtained from a man aged 70 or older with COVID-19, enrolled during active disease.

This clone is a singleton in its sample. A much larger clonotype is one base distant, so this may be a read error. This sample includes further DNA sequences coding for the same CDR3. This chain connects TRBV9 to TRBJ2-2; D is undetermined. Germline assignment: CDR1 SGDLS and CDR2 YYNGEE. The germline V and J ends were trimmed by 0 bases and 3 bases, with 6 bases remaining between them. This CDR3 has 14 residues. This CDR3 is CASSVAGYTGELFF. In DNA form, the CDR3 reads TGTGCCAGCAGCGTAGCCGGGTACACCGGGGAGCTGTTTTTT. Supplemented by reference TRBV9 and TRBJ2-2, the full variable domain reads DSGVTQTPKHLITATGQRVTLRCSPRSGDLSVYWYQQSLDQGLQFLIQYYNGEERAKGNILERFSAQQFPDLHSELNLSSLELGDSALYFCASSVAGYTGELFFGEGSRLTVL.

This clone was seen only once. The chain links TRBV5-1 to TRBJ2-5; 7 positions match TRBD2. The V gene's germline CDR1 is SGHRS and CDR2 YFSETQ. V was pared by 4 bases and J by 5 bases, with 11 bases of the junction left unmatched. CDR3 length: 15 residues. The CDR3 loop reads CASSRRGAGIETQYF. In DNA, the CDR3 is TGCGCCAGCAGCCGCAGAGGAGCGGGGATCGAGACCCAGTACTTC.

V is TRBV4-1 and J is TRBJ2-5; TRBD1 matches at 9 bases. Germline V lookup: CDR1 MGHRA, CDR2 YSYEKL. V gave up 2 bases and J gave up 3 bases; unmatched junction bases: 1. CDR3 length: 14 residues. CDR3 in amino acids: CASSQWDREETQYF. DNA for the CDR3: TGCGCCAGCAGCCAATGGGACAGGGAAGAGACCCAGTACTTC.

The chain uses TRBV9 and TRBJ2-2; 8 positions match TRBD1. CDR1 is SGDLS and CDR2 is YYNGEE in the germline V gene. The CDR3 extends over 15 amino acids. Losses at the gene ends were 0 bases for V and 5 bases for J; bases not matched to a gene: 3. In nucleotides, the CDR3 is TGTGCCAGCAGCGTAGACAGGGGGGAAACCGGGGAGCTGTTTTTT. Residues: CASSVDRGETGELFF.

V gene TRBV4-3 combines with J gene TRBJ2-7, with 8 positions matching TRBD1. The CDR3 length is 15 residues. Germline assignment: CDR1 LGHNA and CDR2 YSLEER. V gave up 2 bases and J gave up 5 bases; unmatched junction bases: 8. In nucleotides, the CDR3 is TGCGCCAGCAGCCAACGGGCGGCAGGGGGCGACGAGCAGTACTTC. Protein: CASSQRAAGGDEQYF.

The J gene is TRBJ1-2, the V gene TRBV29-1, with unresolved D. V was pared by 4 bases and J by 7 bases, with 10 bases between. The CDR3 covers 11 residues. Germline V gives CDR1 SQVTM, CDR2 ANQGSEA. The CDR3 nucleotides are TGCAGCGTTGCTGAGGGAGCTGGCTACACCTTC. Translated, it gives CSVAEGAGYTF.

This clone was observed a single time. The J gene is TRBJ2-1, the V gene TRBV27; no definite D call. V lost 2 bases and J lost 0, with 14 bases in between. This CDR3 is built from 17 residues. Germline CDR1 reads MNHEY; CDR2 reads SMNVEV (reference sequence). CDR3 nucleotide sequence: TGTGCCAGCAGTTTACGTCCGACTGGTAGCTCCTACAATGAGCAGTTCTTC. Its translation: CASSLRPTGSSYNEQFF.

This clone was picked up one time. The CDR3 is CASSEYAGEHTQYF. Here the CDR3 DNA reads TGTGCCAGCAGTGAATATGCGGGAGAACATACGCAGTATTTT. The gene calls are TRBV25-1 and TRBJ2-3; 7 nucleotides align to TRBD2. Germline-derived CDR1 and CDR2 are MGHDK and SYGVNS. V was pared by 0 bases and J by 7 bases, with 4 bases of the junction left unmatched. The CDR3 is 14 residues long.

V and J are TRBV7-2 and TRBJ2-7; D may be TRBD2 (7 bases). Germline values: CDR1 SGHTA, CDR2 FQGNSA. This CDR3 has 13 residues. Trimming left V 4 bases short and J 11 bases short, with 18 bases between. The CDR3 DNA reads TGTGCCAGCAGCTCAGGGGAGGGCAGGGTGGAGTACTTC. Protein sequence: CASSSGEGRVEYF.

This clone was seen a few times. The V call is TRBV6-1, the J call TRBJ1-6; the D gene is possibly TRBD1 (5 bases). Germline CDR1 MNHNS, CDR2 SASEGT. The V end was cut by 3 bases, the J end by 9 bases, with 12 bases between. The CDR3 has 14 residues. The CDR3 sequence is CASSDGRVGSPLHF. Written as DNA, the CDR3 is TGTGCCAGCAGTGACGGCAGGGTTGGTTCACCCCTCCACTTT.

V and J are TRBV27 and TRBJ2-7, with D possibly matching TRBD2 (6 bases). The CDR3 consists of 14 residues. Germline loops: CDR1 MNHEY, CDR2 SMNVEV (reference sequence). V was shortened by 2 bases and J by 5 bases, with 13 bases between the two germline ends. The CDR3 sequence is CASSLQGGRNEQYF. The CDR3 DNA is TGTGCCAGCAGTTTACAGGGAGGTAGGAACGAGCAGTACTTC.

The chain uses TRBV6-5 and TRBJ1-6; possible D gene TRBD1, 5 bases. Germline CDR1 is MNHEY and CDR2 is SVGAGI. The V and J ends lost 4 bases and 2 bases respectively, with 9 bases between them. The CDR3 sequence is 15 residues long. The CDR3 here is CASSSRQPYNSPLHF. The CDR3 DNA is TGTGCCAGCAGTTCGCGACAGCCCTATAATTCACCCCTCCACTTT.

V usage is TRBV12-5 and J usage is TRBJ2-3; tentatively, D is TRBD2 (6 bases). Between the trimmed V and J ends, which lost 7 bases and 0 bases, there was a span of 14 bases. Germline assignment: CDR1 LGHNT and CDR2 FRNRAP. The CDR3 loop spans 15 amino acids. This CDR3 is CASALGAGSTDTQYF. The CDR3 DNA reads as TGTGCTAGTGCCTTGGGCGCGGGGAGCACAGATACGCAGTATTTT.

This chain uses TRBV10-3 with TRBJ1-2; TRBD1 might be the D (5 bases). Germline lookup yields CDR1 ENHRY and CDR2 SYGVKD. Trimming pared 0 bases from V and 4 bases from J, leaving 6 bases between. The CDR3 is 13 residues long. CDR3 DNA: TGTGCCATCAGTGAGTCGGGGCTCTATGGCTACACCTTC. Translated: CAISESGLYGYTF.

The CDR3 DNA reads as TGTGCCAGCTCACCGGCGGGGGCCACTGAAGCTTTCTTT. Amino acids: CASSPAGATEAFF. The chain carries TRBV18 and TRBJ1-1; D possibly corresponds to TRBD1 (6 bases). This CDR3 contains 13 residues. V lost 3 bases and J 4 bases, leaving 9 bases between the germline ends. The V gene's germline CDR1 is KGHSH and CDR2 LQKENI.

CDR3 region: CASSWGDRQAFF. Written as DNA, the CDR3 is TGCGCCAGCAGCTGGGGGGACAGGCAAGCTTTCTTT. This chain uses TRBV5-1 with TRBJ1-1, with 8 bases identical to TRBD1. From germline, CDR1 is SGHRS and CDR2 YFSETQ. The CDR3 has 12 residues. Trimming at V came to 3 bases and at J to 9 bases, leaving 4 bases not matched to a gene.

The chain has TRBV18 and TRBJ1-5, with unresolved D. V lost 2 bases to trimming and J lost 7 bases, with 9 bases between them. The CDR3 is made up of 13 amino acids. Germline V lookup: CDR1 KGHSH, CDR2 LQKENI. The CDR3 is CASSPTEDQPQHF. CDR3 in DNA: TGTGCCAGCTCACCAACGGAGGACCAGCCCCAGCATTTT.

The J gene is TRBJ2-3, the V gene TRBV20-1, with 7 positions matching TRBD2. There are 11 residues in the CDR3. Germline V gene data show CDR1 as DFQATT and CDR2 as SNEGSKA (reference sequence). The CDR3 nucleotides read TGCAGGGGGGGGACCACAGATACGCAGTATTTT. It yields the protein CRGGTTDTQYF.

The rearrangement links TRBV6-1 to TRBJ1-4; unclear D gene. Trimming cost V 2 bases and J 0 bases, with 7 bases left between them. The germline V gene encodes CDR1 MNHNS and CDR2 SASEGT. The CDR3 is 15 residues long. The CDR3 DNA sequence: TGTGCCAGCAGTGAATACAGCTCAACTAATGAAAAACTGTTTTTT. Residues: CASSEYSSTNEKLFF.

This chain uses TRBV7-6 with TRBJ1-2; D possibly corresponds to TRBD1 (6 bases). Germline CDR1 SGHVS, CDR2 FNYEAQ. The CDR3 runs to 14 residues. Deletions cut 5 bases from V and 6 bases from J, with 16 bases between. CDR3 sequence reads: CASSPDRIRDGYTF. CDR3 DNA: TGTGCCAGCAGCCCCGACAGGATCCGAGATGGCTACACCTTC.

The chain has TRBV30 and TRBJ1-4, with a weak D call TRBD1 (5 bases). V gave up 3 bases and J gave up 4 bases, with 6 bases separating them. CDR3 size: 12 residues. The germline gives CDR1 GTSNPN, CDR2 SVGIG (reference sequence). CDR3 bases: TGTGCCTGGAGGACAGTTAATGAAAAACTGTTTTTT. Protein: CAWRTVNEKLFF.

This chain uses TRBV2 with TRBJ1-1, with D possibly being TRBD1 (6 bases). Trimming pared 5 bases from V and 1 base from J, leaving 14 bases between. Germline V gene sequence: CDR1 SNHLY, CDR2 FYNNEI. The CDR3 contains 15 residues. The CDR3 protein is CASSRETGTNTEAFF. CDR3 nucleotide sequence: TGTGCCAGCAGTCGAGAAACAGGGACGAACACTGAAGCTTTCTTT.